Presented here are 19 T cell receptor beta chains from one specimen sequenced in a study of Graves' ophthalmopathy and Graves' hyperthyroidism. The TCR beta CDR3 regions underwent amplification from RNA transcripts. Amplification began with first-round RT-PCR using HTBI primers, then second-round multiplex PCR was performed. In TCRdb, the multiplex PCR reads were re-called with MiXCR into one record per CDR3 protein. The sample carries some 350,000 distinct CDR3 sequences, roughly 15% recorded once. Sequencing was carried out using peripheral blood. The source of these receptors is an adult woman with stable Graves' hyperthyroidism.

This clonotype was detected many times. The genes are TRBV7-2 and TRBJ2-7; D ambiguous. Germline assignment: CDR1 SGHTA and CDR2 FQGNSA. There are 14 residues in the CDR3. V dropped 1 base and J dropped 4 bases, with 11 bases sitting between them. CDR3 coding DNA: TGTGCCAGCAGCTTAGAATCTGGGTTGTACGAGCAGTACTTC. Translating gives CASSLESGLYEQYF.

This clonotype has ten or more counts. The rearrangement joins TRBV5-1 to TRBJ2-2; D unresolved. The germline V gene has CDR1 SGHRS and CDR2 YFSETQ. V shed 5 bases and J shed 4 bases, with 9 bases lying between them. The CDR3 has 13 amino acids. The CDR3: CASRIRVTGELFF. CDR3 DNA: TGCGCCAGCAGAATTAGGGTCACCGGGGAGCTGTTTTTT.

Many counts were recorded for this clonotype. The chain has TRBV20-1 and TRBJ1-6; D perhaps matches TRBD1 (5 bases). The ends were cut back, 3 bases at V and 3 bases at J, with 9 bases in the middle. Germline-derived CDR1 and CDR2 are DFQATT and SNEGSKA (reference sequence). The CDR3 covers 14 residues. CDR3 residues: CSARGQDYNSPLHF. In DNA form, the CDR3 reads TGCAGTGCTAGGGGGCAGGACTATAATTCACCCCTCCACTTT.

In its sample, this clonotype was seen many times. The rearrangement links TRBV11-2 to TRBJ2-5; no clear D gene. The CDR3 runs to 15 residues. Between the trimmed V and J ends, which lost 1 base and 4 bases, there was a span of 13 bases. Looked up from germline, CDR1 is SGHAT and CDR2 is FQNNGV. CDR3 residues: CASSLARPRIETQYF. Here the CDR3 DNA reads TGTGCCAGCAGCTTAGCTCGCCCTAGGATAGAGACCCAGTACTTC.

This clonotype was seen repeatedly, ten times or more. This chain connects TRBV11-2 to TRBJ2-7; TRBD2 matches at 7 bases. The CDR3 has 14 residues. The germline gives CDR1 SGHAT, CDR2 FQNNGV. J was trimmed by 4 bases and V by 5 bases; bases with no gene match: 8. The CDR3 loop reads CASSPGTTQYEQYF. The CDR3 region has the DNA TGTGCCAGCAGCCCCGGGACTACCCAGTACGAGCAGTACTTC. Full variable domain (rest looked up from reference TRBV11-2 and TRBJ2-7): EAGVAQSPRYKIIEKRQSVAFWCNPISGHATLYWYQQILGQGPKLLIQFQNNGVVDDSQLPKDRFSAERLKGVDSTLKIQPAKLEDSAVYLCASSPGTTQYEQYFGPGTRLTVT.

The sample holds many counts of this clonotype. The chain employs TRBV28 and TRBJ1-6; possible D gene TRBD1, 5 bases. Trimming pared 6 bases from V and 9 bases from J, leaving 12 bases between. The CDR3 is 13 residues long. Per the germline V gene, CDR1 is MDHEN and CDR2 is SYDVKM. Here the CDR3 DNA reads TGTGCCAGCAGACGGGGGACTAGTTCACCCCTCCACTTT. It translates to CASRRGTSSPLHF.

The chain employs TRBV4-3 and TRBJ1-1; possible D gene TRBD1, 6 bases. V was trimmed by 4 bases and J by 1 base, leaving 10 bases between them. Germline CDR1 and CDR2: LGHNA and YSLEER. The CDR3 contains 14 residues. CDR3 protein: CASSRIQGNTEAFF. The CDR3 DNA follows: TGCGCCAGCAGCCGCATACAGGGGAACACTGAAGCTTTCTTT.

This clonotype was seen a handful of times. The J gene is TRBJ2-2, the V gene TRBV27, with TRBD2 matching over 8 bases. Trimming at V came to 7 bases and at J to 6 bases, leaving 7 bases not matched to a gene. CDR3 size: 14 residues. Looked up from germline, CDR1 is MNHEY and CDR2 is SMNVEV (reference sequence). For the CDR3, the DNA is TGTGCCAGCAACCCGGGACTAGAAGCCGGGGAGCTGTTTTTT. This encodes CASNPGLEAGELFF.

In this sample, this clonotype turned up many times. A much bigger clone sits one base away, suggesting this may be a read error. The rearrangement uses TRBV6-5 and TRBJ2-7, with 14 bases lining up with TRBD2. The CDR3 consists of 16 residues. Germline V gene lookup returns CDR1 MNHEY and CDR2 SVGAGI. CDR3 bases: TGTGCCATCAGTTACTCGGGGACTAGCGGGAGTTCGAAGCAGTACTTC. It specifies CAISYSGTSGSSKQYF.

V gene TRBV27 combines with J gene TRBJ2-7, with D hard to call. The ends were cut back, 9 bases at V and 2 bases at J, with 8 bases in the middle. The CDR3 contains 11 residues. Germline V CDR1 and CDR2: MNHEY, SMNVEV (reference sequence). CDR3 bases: TGTGCCAGAAGGGCCCCCTACGAGCAGTACTTC. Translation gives CARRAPYEQYF.

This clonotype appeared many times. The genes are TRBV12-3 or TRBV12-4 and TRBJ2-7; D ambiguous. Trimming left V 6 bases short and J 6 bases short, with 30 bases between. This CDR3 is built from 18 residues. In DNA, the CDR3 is TGTGCCAGCAGCCCGGACCGGAAAGAAGTAGAATCGGCCCGCGAGCAGTACTTC. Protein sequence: CASSPDRKEVESAREQYF.

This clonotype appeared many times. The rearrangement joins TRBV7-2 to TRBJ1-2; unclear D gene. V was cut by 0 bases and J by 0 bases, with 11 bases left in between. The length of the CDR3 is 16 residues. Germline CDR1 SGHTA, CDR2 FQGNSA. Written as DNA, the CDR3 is TGTGCCAGCAGCTTAGCGCTTCGACAAGCTAACTATGGCTACACCTTC. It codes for CASSLALRQANYGYTF.

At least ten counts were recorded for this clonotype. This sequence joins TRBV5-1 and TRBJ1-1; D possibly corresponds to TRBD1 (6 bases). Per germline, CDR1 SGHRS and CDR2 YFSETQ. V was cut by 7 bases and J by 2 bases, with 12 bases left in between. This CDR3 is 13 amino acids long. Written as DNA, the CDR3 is TGCGCCAGCTGCAGGACAGCTAACACTGAAGCTTTCTTT. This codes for CASCRTANTEAFF.

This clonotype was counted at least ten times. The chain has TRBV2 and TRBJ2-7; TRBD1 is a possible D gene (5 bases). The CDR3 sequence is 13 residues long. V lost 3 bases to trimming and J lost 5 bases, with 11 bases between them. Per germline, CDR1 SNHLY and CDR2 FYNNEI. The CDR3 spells CASSDRVGNEQYF. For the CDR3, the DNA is TGTGCCAGCAGTGACAGGGTCGGAAACGAGCAGTACTTC.

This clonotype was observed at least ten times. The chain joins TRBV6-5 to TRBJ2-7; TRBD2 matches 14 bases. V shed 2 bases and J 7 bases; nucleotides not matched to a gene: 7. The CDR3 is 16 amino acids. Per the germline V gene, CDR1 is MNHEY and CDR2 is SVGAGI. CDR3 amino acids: CASSYLGLAGVGEQYF. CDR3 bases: TGTGCCAGCAGTTACCTGGGACTAGCGGGAGTCGGGGAGCAGTACTTC.

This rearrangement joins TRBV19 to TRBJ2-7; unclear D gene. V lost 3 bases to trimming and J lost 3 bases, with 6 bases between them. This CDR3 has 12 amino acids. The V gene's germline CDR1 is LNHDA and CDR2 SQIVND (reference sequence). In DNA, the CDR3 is TGTGCCAGTAGTATTAACAACTACGAGCAGTACTTC. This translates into CASSINNYEQYF.

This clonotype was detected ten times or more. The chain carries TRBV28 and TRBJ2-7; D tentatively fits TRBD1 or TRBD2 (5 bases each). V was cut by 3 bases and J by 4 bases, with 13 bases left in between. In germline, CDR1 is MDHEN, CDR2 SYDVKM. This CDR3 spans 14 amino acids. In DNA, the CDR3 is TGTGCCAGCAGTTTTGGGGGAGAGCAGTACGAGCAGTACTTC. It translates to CASSFGGEQYEQYF.

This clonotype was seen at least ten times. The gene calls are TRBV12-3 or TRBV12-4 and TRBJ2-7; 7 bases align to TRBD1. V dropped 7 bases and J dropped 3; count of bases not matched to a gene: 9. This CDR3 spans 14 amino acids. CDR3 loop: CASKQGVGLYEQYF. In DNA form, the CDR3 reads TGTGCCAGCAAGCAGGGGGTAGGCCTCTACGAGCAGTACTTC.

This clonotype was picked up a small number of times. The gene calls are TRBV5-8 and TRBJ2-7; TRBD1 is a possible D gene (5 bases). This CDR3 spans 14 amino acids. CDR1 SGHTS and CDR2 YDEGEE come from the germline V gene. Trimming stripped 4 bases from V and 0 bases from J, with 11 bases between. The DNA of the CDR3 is TGTGCCAGCAGCCAGAGACAGAGCTCCTACGAGCAGTACTTC. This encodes CASSQRQSSYEQYF.